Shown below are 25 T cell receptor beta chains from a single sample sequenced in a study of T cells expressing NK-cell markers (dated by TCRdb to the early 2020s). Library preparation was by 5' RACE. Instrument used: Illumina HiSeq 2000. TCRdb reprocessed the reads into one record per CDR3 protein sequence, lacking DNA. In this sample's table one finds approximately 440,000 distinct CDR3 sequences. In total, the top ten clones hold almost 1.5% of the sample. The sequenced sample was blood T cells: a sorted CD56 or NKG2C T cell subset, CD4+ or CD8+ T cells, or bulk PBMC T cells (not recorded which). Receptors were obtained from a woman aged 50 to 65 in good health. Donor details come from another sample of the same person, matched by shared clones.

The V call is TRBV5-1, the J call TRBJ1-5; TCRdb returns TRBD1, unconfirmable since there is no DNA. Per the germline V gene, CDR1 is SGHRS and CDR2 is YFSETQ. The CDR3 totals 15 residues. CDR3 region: CASSLEGTVYQPQHF. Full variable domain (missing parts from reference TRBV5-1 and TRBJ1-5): KAGVTQTPRYLIKTRGQQVTLSCSPISGHRSVSWYQQTPGQGLQFLFEYFSETQRNKGNFPGRFSGRQFSNSRSEMNVSTLELGDSALYLCASSLEGTVYQPQHFGDGTRLSIL.

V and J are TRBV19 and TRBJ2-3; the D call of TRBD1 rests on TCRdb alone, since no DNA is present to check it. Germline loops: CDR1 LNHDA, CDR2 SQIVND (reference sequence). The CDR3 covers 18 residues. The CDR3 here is CASSTTRQGGSSTDTQYF. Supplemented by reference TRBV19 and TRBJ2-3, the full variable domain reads DGGITQSPKYLFRKEGQNVTLSCEQNLNHDAMYWYRQDPGQGLRLIYYSQIVNDFQKGDIAEGYSVSREKKESFPLTVTSAQKNPTAFYLCASSTTRQGGSSTDTQYFGPGTRLTVL.

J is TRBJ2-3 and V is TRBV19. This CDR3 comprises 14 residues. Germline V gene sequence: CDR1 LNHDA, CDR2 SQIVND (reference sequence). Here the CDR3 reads CASSIGNLLDTQYF. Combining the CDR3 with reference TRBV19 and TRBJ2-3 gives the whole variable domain DGGITQSPKYLFRKEGQNVTLSCEQNLNHDAMYWYRQDPGQGLRLIYYSQIVNDFQKGDIAEGYSVSREKKESFPLTVTSAQKNPTAFYLCASSIGNLLDTQYFGPGTRLTVL.

This chain's CDR3 is CASKGPYTGELFF. The rearrangement joins TRBV11-3 to TRBJ2-2; TCRdb's D call, TRBD1, is unchecked because there is no DNA. The CDR3 sequence is 13 residues long. The germline V gene has CDR1 SGHNT and CDR2 YENEEA.

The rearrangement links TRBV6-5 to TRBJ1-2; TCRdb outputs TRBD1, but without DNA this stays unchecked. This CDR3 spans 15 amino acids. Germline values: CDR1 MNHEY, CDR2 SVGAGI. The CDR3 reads CASSYSQAPGYGYTF.

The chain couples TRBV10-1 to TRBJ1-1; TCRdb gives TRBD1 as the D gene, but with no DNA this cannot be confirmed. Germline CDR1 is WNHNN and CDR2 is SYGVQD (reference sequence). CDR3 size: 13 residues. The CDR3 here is CASSKQGPTEAFF.

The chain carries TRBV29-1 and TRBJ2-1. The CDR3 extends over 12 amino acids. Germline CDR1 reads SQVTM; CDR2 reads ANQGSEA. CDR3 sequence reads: CSVGNFYNEQFF.

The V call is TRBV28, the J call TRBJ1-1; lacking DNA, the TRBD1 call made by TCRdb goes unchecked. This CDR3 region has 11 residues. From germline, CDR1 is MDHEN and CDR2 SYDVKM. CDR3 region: CASSTTGVAFF.

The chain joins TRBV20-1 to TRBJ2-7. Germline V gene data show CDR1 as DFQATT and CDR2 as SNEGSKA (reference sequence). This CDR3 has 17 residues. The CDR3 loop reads CSASMSESLAGSYEQYF.

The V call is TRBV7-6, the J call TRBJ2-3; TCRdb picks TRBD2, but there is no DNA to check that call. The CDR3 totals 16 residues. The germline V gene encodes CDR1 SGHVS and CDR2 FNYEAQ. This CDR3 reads CASSSRKREGPDTQYF.

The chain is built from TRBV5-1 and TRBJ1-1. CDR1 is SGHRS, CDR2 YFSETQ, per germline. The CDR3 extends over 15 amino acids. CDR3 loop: CASSLWLGSGTEAFF. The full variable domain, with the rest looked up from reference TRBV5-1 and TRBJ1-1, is KAGVTQTPRYLIKTRGQQVTLSCSPISGHRSVSWYQQTPGQGLQFLFEYFSETQRNKGNFPGRFSGRQFSNSRSEMNVSTLELGDSALYLCASSLWLGSGTEAFFGQGTRLTVV.

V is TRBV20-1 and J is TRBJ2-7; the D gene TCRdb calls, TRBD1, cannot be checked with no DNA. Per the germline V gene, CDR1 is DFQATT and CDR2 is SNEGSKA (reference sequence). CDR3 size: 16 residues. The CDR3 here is CSARKTGATSSYEQYF.

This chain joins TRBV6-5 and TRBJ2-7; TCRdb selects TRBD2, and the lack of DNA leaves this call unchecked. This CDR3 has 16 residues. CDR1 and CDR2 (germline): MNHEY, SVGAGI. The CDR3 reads CASSSILLAAPTREYF.

The CDR3 is CASSPTPTGGEGGYTF. The chain carries TRBV4-1 and TRBJ1-2; the TCRdb call, TRBD1, lacks DNA for checking. In germline, CDR1 is MGHRA, CDR2 YSYEKL. The CDR3 runs to 16 residues.

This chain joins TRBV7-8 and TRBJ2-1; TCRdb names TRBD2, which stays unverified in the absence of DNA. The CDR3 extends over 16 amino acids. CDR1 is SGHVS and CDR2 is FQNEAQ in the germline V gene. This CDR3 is CASSFGTSGEGNEQFF.

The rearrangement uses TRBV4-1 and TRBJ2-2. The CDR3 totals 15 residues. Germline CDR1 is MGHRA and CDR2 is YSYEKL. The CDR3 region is CASSQGWQPSGELFF.

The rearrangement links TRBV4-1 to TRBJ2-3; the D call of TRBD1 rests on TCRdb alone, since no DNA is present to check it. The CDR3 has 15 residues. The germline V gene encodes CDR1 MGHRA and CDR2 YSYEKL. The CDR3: CASSLYRAYTDTQYF.

The CDR3: CASSQTGLALAKNIQYF. The chain uses TRBV11-3 and TRBJ2-4. The CDR3 runs to 17 residues. CDR1 is SGHNT, CDR2 YENEEA, per germline.

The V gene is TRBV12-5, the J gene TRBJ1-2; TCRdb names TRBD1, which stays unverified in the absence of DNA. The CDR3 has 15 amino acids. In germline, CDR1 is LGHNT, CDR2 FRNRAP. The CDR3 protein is CASAPGTGQAYGYTF.

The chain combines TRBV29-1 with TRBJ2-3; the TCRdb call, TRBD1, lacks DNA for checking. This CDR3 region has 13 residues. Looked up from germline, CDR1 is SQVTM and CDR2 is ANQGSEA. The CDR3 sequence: CSVRGSLTDTQYF.

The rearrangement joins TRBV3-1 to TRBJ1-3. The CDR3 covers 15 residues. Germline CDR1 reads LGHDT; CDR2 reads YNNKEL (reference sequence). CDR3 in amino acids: CASSPTITSGNTIYF.

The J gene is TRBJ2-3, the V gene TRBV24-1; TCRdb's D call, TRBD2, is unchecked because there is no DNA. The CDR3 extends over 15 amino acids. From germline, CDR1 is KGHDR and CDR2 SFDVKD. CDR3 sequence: CATSDQDYPTDTQYF.

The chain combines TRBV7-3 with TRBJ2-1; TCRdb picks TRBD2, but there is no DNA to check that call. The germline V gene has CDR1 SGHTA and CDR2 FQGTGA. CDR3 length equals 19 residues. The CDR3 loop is CASSPNLGLAGYRGNEQFF. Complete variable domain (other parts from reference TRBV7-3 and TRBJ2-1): GAGVSQTPSNKVTEKGKYVELRCDPISGHTALYWYRQSLGQGPEFLIYFQGTGAADDSGLPNDRFFAVRPEGSVSTLKIQRTERGDSAVYLCASSPNLGLAGYRGNEQFFGPGTRLTVL.

CDR3 amino acids: CATSDAHLGNTIYF. The chain uses TRBV24-1 and TRBJ1-3. Germline CDR1 is KGHDR and CDR2 is SFDVKD. This CDR3 spans 14 amino acids.

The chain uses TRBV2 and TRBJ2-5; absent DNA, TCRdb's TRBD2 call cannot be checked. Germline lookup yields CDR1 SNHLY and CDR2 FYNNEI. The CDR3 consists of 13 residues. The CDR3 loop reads CASTRRERETQYF.